The 9 T cell receptor beta chains given below trace back to one sample, sequenced in a study of T cells in Graves' hyperthyroidism and ophthalmopathy (dated by TCRdb to about 2019). The library was produced with multiplex PCR. For sequencing, an Illumina HiSeq 2000 was employed. The TCR beta CDR3 regions were amplified from the RNA transcripts. A first-round RT-PCR of the TCR CDR3 used the HTBI primer set with the Qiagen OneStep RT-PCR kit. The public reads were reanalyzed by TCRdb: fastp trimming at Q25, MiXCR alignment, in-frame beta chains only. When rows share a CDR3 protein, they turn into one entry using the most common DNA and genes. The sample records about 520,000 distinct CDR3 sequences, roughly 25% of which are singletons. Of the sample, 11% falls within the top ten clones. The sample was blood. These receptors originate from a woman aged 25 to 39 with Graves' ophthalmopathy.

This chain joins TRBV2 and TRBJ1-5, with 8 bases matching TRBD1. Unmatched junction bases numbered 8, after V lost 7 bases and J lost 0 bases. Looked up from germline, CDR1 is SNHLY and CDR2 is FYNNEI. The CDR3 consists of 16 residues. CDR3 in amino acids: CASKAGQGYSNQPQHF. The CDR3 coding sequence is TGTGCCAGCAAGGCAGGACAGGGCTATAGCAATCAGCCCCAGCATTTT.

This clonotype showed up many times. This sequence joins TRBV11-2 and TRBJ1-2; D uncertain. Trimming left V 1 base short and J 2 bases short, with 8 bases between. Germline-derived CDR1 and CDR2 are SGHAT and FQNNGV. CDR3 length: 14 amino acids. CDR3 DNA: TGTGCCAGCAGCTTAGGCAGCCAGAACTATGGCTACACCTTC. This translates into CASSLGSQNYGYTF.

This clonotype was observed at least ten times. The chain recombines TRBV30 with TRBJ1-5; maybe TRBD1 (5 bases). The V gene's germline CDR1 is GTSNPN and CDR2 SVGIG (reference sequence). The CDR3 loop spans 14 amino acids. The V end was cut by 1 base, the J end by 6 bases, with 13 bases between. CDR3 loop: CAWSGATVTQPQHF. The CDR3 DNA reads as TGTGCCTGGAGTGGGGCGACAGTCACTCAGCCCCAGCATTTT.

This chain links TRBV11-2 with TRBJ1-5; D not resolved. Trimming pared 6 bases from V and 3 bases from J, leaving 9 bases between. The CDR3 totals 13 residues. Germline V gene data show CDR1 as SGHAT and CDR2 as FQNNGV. The CDR3 sequence: CASSGRLNQPQHF. CDR3 nucleotide sequence: TGTGCCAGCAGTGGCAGGCTCAATCAGCCCCAGCATTTT.

This clonotype occurred many times. The chain couples TRBV11-2 to TRBJ2-5; D gene uncertain. This CDR3 comprises 12 residues. The germline V gene has CDR1 SGHAT and CDR2 FQNNGV. The V end was cut by 5 bases, the J end by 5 bases, with 9 bases between. The DNA of the CDR3 is TGTGCCAGCAGCGGGCCCGGGGAGACCCAGTACTTC. Its protein product is CASSGPGETQYF.

The chain uses TRBV6-5 and TRBJ2-5; tentative D call: TRBD1 (5 bases). The CDR3 runs to 14 residues. Trimming removed 2 bases from V and 1 base from J, with 8 bases in between. In germline, CDR1 is MNHEY, CDR2 SVGAGI. CDR3 coding DNA: TGTGCCAGCAGTTACAGGACATCCCAAGAGACCCAGTACTTC. This translates into CASSYRTSQETQYF.

At least ten counts were recorded for this clonotype. The chain recombines TRBV30 with TRBJ1-2; perhaps TRBD1 as D (5 bases). V was cut by 1 base and J by 3 bases, with 15 bases left in between. The CDR3 consists of 15 residues. The V gene's germline CDR1 is GTSNPN and CDR2 SVGIG (reference sequence). CDR3 residues: CAWSAYRDGHYGYTF. DNA for the CDR3: TGTGCCTGGAGTGCTTACCGGGACGGACACTATGGCTACACCTTC.

In its sample, this clonotype was seen many times. The junction and the germline gene differ at one end; a read error may be behind it. The gene calls are TRBV29-1 and TRBJ1-2, with 8 nucleotides matching TRBD1. The CDR3 sequence is 14 residues long. The V gene's germline CDR1 is SQVTM and CDR2 ANQGSEA. CDR3 sequence (DNA): TGCAGCGTGGAAGCCAGGGGGCTTAGCTATGGCTACACCTTC. Translating it yields CSVEARGLSYGYTF.

Remarks on this clonotype: It may be a read error: a sequence one base away is much more abundant. CDR3 loop: CSAKPDPTYEQYF. The CDR3 DNA follows: TGCAGTGCTAAGCCCGATCCAACCTACGAGCAGTACTTC. This chain joins TRBV20-1 and TRBJ2-7, with D uncertain. With 4 bases removed from V and 2 bases from J, the gap between germline ends came to 12 bases. Germline V gene sequence: CDR1 DFQATT, CDR2 SNEGSKA (reference sequence). CDR3 size: 13 residues.